The 30 T cell receptor beta chains below come from one sample, sequenced in a study of blood T cell repertoires in COVID-19. The data were produced by immunoSEQ multiplex PCR, yet TCRdb's version contains in-frame clones alone and is incomplete. Of approximately 310,000 clones listed, around 87% are singletons. Sequencing was done on a sample of peripheral blood. These receptors were obtained from a woman aged 45 to 65 who had recovered from COVID-19.

This clone was detected once. The rearrangement uses TRBV10-1 and TRBJ2-2, with 12 nucleotides matching TRBD1. J gave up 6 bases and V 4 bases, and 6 bases lay outside the gene matches. Germline V lookup: CDR1 WNHNN, CDR2 SYGVQD (reference sequence). The CDR3 spans 16 residues. In nucleotides, the CDR3 is TGCGCCAGCAGTGTAGGGACAGGGGGCACGGCCGGGGAGCTGTTTTTT. This sequence encodes CASSVGTGGTAGELFF.

The chain recombines TRBV29-1 with TRBJ2-7, with unresolved D. Germline assignment: CDR1 SQVTM and CDR2 ANQGSEA. This CDR3 is built from 13 residues. The V end lost 6 bases, the J end lost 1 base, and 13 bases lay between the germline ends. The CDR3 loop reads CSVPRSESYEQYF. CDR3 coding DNA: TGCAGCGTCCCTCGGAGCGAGTCCTACGAGCAGTACTTC.

The rearrangement joins TRBV6-5 to TRBJ1-1; no clear D gene. V lost 0 bases and J 1 base, leaving 6 bases between the germline ends. Looked up from germline, CDR1 is MNHEY and CDR2 is SVGAGI. The CDR3 loop spans 14 amino acids. CDR3 DNA: TGTGCCAGCAGTTACTCAATAAAGAACACTGAAGCTTTCTTT. As protein: CASSYSIKNTEAFF.

V usage is TRBV19 and J usage is TRBJ2-2; 9 positions match TRBD2. This CDR3 spans 16 amino acids. Trimming at V came to 3 bases and at J to 7 bases, leaving 9 bases not matched to a gene. Germline V CDR1 and CDR2: LNHDA, SQIVND (reference sequence). CDR3 coding DNA: TGTGCCAGTAGTATTACTCTAGCGGGGATTGACGGGGAGCTGTTTTTT. This codes for CASSITLAGIDGELFF.

The chain links TRBV11-2 to TRBJ2-5, with D unclear. V lost 5 bases and J 5 bases, leaving 9 bases between the germline ends. This CDR3 is built from 12 residues. Germline values: CDR1 SGHAT, CDR2 FQNNGV. The DNA of the CDR3 is TGTGCCAGCAGCCGCAGCGTGGAGACCCAGTACTTC. Encoded protein: CASSRSVETQYF.

This chain joins TRBV12-5 and TRBJ2-1; 8 bases map to TRBD2. Germline loops: CDR1 LGHNT, CDR2 FRNRAP. With 5 bases clipped from V and 9 bases from J, the junction kept 12 bases outside the gene matches. The CDR3 has 15 amino acids. The CDR3 sequence is CASGLGTSWVGEQFF. CDR3 bases: TGTGCTAGTGGTCTGGGGACTAGTTGGGTTGGTGAGCAGTTCTTC.

The CDR3 is CASSKQGQGARETQYF. The CDR3 region has the DNA TGTGCCAGCAGCAAGCAGGGACAGGGGGCGCGAGAGACCCAGTACTTC. The chain couples TRBV11-3 to TRBJ2-5; 12 positions match TRBD1. Germline CDR1 and CDR2: SGHNT and YENEEA. V lost 5 bases, J lost 4 bases, and 8 bases stayed unmatched. The CDR3 is 16 residues long.

As for this clone: This sample also contains other DNA sequences that code for the same CDR3. The CDR3 region is CASSLDSDQPQHF. The CDR3 DNA sequence: TGCGCCAGCAGCTTGGACAGTGATCAGCCCCAGCATTTT. The rearrangement links TRBV5-1 to TRBJ1-5; no clear D gene. Germline CDR1 and CDR2: SGHRS and YFSETQ. This CDR3 contains 13 residues. Trimming removed 0 bases at V and 5 bases at J, with 6 bases between.

This chain joins TRBV3-1 (or the pseudogene TRBV3-2) and TRBJ1-1, with D possibly TRBD1 on 5 matching bases. CDR1 LGHDT and CDR2 YNNKEL come from the germline V gene (reference sequence). V lost 3 bases and J 10 bases, leaving 18 bases between the germline ends. The CDR3 sequence is 14 residues long. As DNA, the CDR3 is TGTGCCAGCAGCCAGGCGACAGTAGCAGGTGGAGCTTTCTTT. The encoded protein is CASSQATVAGGAFF.

This rearrangement joins TRBV6-2 or TRBV6-3 to TRBJ2-2; D might be TRBD1 (5 bases). V lost 5 bases and J 5 bases, leaving 12 bases between the germline ends. CDR3 length: 14 residues. Germline V CDR1 and CDR2: MNHEY, SVGEGT. The CDR3, as DNA: TGTGCCAGCAGTCTTCAGGGAAATACCGGGGAGCTGTTTTTT. Amino acids: CASSLQGNTGELFF.

This chain connects TRBV21-1 to TRBJ2-4; the tabulated D call, TRBD1, remains unverified against the DNA. TRBV21-1 is reported as a pseudogene. The CDR3 consists of 16 residues. In DNA form, the CDR3 reads TGTGCCAGCAGCGGAAGACGACAGGGAACCAAAAACATTCAGTACTTC. This sequence encodes CASSGRRQGTKNIQYF.

The V and J genes are TRBV28 and TRBJ1-6; 7 nucleotides match TRBD1. CDR1 is MDHEN and CDR2 is SYDVKM in the germline V gene. V lost 10 bases, J lost 1 base, and 4 bases stayed unmatched. The CDR3 runs to 14 residues. CDR3 amino acids: CATRDSSYNSPLHF. CDR3 nucleotides: TGTGCCACCCGGGACAGTTCCTATAATTCACCCCTCCACTTT.

The rearrangement uses TRBV30 and TRBJ1-4; D may be TRBD1 (6 bases). This CDR3 has 12 residues. The V and J ends lost 4 bases and 7 bases respectively, with 10 bases between them. Germline CDR1 and CDR2: GTSNPN and SVGIG (reference sequence). This chain's CDR3 is CAWNQGGEKLFF. As DNA, the CDR3 is TGTGCCTGGAATCAAGGGGGTGAAAAACTGTTTTTT. The full variable domain, in which reference TRBV30 and TRBJ1-4 provide the parts outside the CDR3, is SQTIHQWPATLVQPVGSPLSLECTVEGTSNPNLYWYRQAAGRGLQLLFYSVGIGQISSEVPQNLSASRPQDRQFILSSKKLLLSDSGFYLCAWNQGGEKLFFGSGTQLSVL.

This chain connects TRBV29-1 to TRBJ2-7, with 11 bases that match TRBD1. CDR3 length: 13 amino acids. The V and J ends lost 3 bases and 3 bases, in that order; junction bases with no gene match: 1. The germline CDR1 and CDR2 sequences are SQVTM and ANQGSEA. CDR3 nucleotides: TGCAGCGTTGATGGGACAGGGGGCTACGAGCAGTACTTC. Translation: CSVDGTGGYEQYF.

This chain joins TRBV4-3 and TRBJ1-1; D possibly corresponds to TRBD1 (6 bases). Germline assignment: CDR1 LGHNA and CDR2 YSLEER. Deletions cut 7 bases from V and 4 bases from J, with 25 bases between. The CDR3 extends over 17 amino acids. In DNA form, the CDR3 reads TGCGCCAGCACAGGTTGGGGGCGAGCCGGACCGAGCACTGAAGCTTTCTTT. Translating gives CASTGWGRAGPSTEAFF.

The count of this clone is one. This chain connects TRBV30 to TRBJ1-3; D is unresolved. The CDR3 is made up of 15 amino acids. Germline values: CDR1 GTSNPN, CDR2 SVGIG (reference sequence). With 5 bases removed from V and 0 bases from J, the gap between germline ends came to 14 bases. The chain's CDR3 is CAWGDLAFSGNTIYF. DNA for the CDR3: TGTGCCTGGGGGGATCTAGCGTTCTCTGGAAACACCATATATTTT.

The chain has TRBV7-2 and TRBJ1-3; 7 positions match TRBD1. In germline, CDR1 is SGHTA, CDR2 FQGNSA. Unmatched junction bases numbered 8, after V lost 2 bases and J lost 4 bases. CDR3 length: 16 residues. This chain's CDR3 is CASSLQDRAGGNTIYF. CDR3 DNA: TGTGCCAGCAGCTTACAAGACAGGGCAGGAGGAAACACCATATATTTT. Filled out from reference TRBV7-2 and TRBJ1-3, the complete variable domain reads GAGVSQSPSNKVTEKGKDVELRCDPISGHTALYWYRQSLGQGLEFLIYFQGNSAPDKSGLPSDRFSAERTGGSVSTLTIQRTQQEDSAVYLCASSLQDRAGGNTIYFGEGSWLTVV.

The chain is built from TRBV3-1 (or the pseudogene TRBV3-2) and TRBJ2-4; D might be TRBD1 (6 bases). CDR1 LGHDT and CDR2 YNNKEL come from the germline V gene (reference sequence). The length of the CDR3 is 16 residues. The ends were cut back, 1 base at V and 0 bases at J, with 10 bases in the middle. The chain's CDR3 is CASSQVGQIAKNIQYF. The CDR3 DNA sequence: TGTGCCAGCAGCCAAGTTGGACAGATAGCCAAAAACATTCAGTACTTC.

This clone was observed many times. The gene calls are TRBV27 and TRBJ1-6; unclear D gene. From germline, CDR1 is MNHEY and CDR2 SMNVEV (reference sequence). CDR3 length: 14 residues. The V end lost 5 bases, the J end lost 9 bases, and 14 bases lay between the germline ends. The CDR3 nucleotides read TGTGCCAGCAGTCAGCTAACGGGAGGTTCACCCCTCCACTTT. It specifies CASSQLTGGSPLHF.

This clone has more than one count but fewer than ten. The chain has TRBV3-1 (or the pseudogene TRBV3-2) and TRBJ1-2; no firm D call. Germline V CDR1 and CDR2: LGHDT, YNNKEL (reference sequence). The CDR3 extends over 15 amino acids. Deletions cut 4 bases from V and 0 bases from J, with 12 bases between. The CDR3 DNA reads as TGTGCCAGCAGCCCAGTGGTATCCTCTAACTATGGCTACACCTTC. Protein: CASSPVVSSNYGYTF.

The CDR3 DNA follows: TGTGCCAGCAGCGACAGACTGGGGAGGGAGCTGTTTTTT. This gives the protein CASSDRLGRELFF. The rearrangement links TRBV7-9 to TRBJ2-2; weak D call: TRBD1 (5 bases). The V gene lost 5 bases and the J gene lost 9 bases, with 13 bases spanning the gap. The CDR3 runs 13 residues. Looked up from germline, CDR1 is SEHNR and CDR2 is FQNEAQ (reference sequence). The full variable domain, with the rest looked up from reference TRBV7-9 and TRBJ2-2, is DTGVSQNPRHKITKRGQNVTFRCDPISEHNRLYWYRQTLGQGPEFLTYFQNEAQLEKSRLLSDRFSAERPKGSFSTLEIQRTEQGDSAMYLCASSDRLGRELFFGEGSRLTVL.

V gene TRBV6-2 or TRBV6-3 combines with J gene TRBJ1-5; D is uncertain. Per the germline V gene, CDR1 is MNHEY and CDR2 is SVGEGT. V was cut by 3 bases and J by 0 bases, with 9 bases left in between. CDR3 size: 15 residues. Written as DNA, the CDR3 is TGTGCCAGCAGTTATGGTCAGTATAGCAATCAGCCCCAGCATTTT. This translates into CASSYGQYSNQPQHF.

The chain uses TRBV2 and TRBJ2-7; no definite D call. CDR1 SNHLY and CDR2 FYNNEI come from the germline V gene. V lost 4 bases, J lost 3 bases, and 4 bases lay in between. The CDR3 spans 11 residues. In nucleotides, the CDR3 is TGTGCCAGCAGTGTTCTCTACGAGCAGTACTTC. Translation: CASSVLYEQYF.

V is TRBV7-2 and J is TRBJ2-3; D is possibly TRBD1 (5 bases). The germline gives CDR1 SGHTA, CDR2 FQGNSA. The CDR3 has 12 amino acids. V was clipped by 6 bases and J by 4 bases, with 8 bases between them. The CDR3 DNA is TGTGCCAGCAGGACAGACGCAGATACGCAGTATTTT. Encoded protein: CASRTDADTQYF.

This clone was seen a single time. This chain connects TRBV27 to TRBJ1-5, with unresolved D. Germline V gene data show CDR1 as MNHEY and CDR2 as SMNVEV (reference sequence). This CDR3 comprises 13 residues. V was clipped by 4 bases and J by 0 bases, with 4 bases between them. CDR3: CASSSGSNQPQHF. The CDR3 DNA reads as TGTGCCAGCAGTTCGGGTAGCAATCAGCCCCAGCATTTT.

The J gene is TRBJ1-3, the V gene TRBV6-1; tentatively, D is TRBD1 (5 bases). With 2 bases removed from V and 1 base from J, the gap between germline ends came to 18 bases. This CDR3 contains 18 residues. The germline CDR1 and CDR2 sequences are MNHNS and SASEGT. The CDR3 nucleotides read TGTGCCAGCAGTGAATTTTCGACCCGACAGACGTCTGGAAACACCATATATTTT. Amino acid sequence: CASSEFSTRQTSGNTIYF.

CDR3 nucleotides: TGTGCCAGCAGCGCGACCAGGGTGGACACTGAAGCTTTCTTT. Its translation: CASSATRVDTEAFF. V is TRBV9 and J is TRBJ1-1, with D possibly TRBD1 on 5 matching bases. V dropped 3 bases and J dropped 3 bases, with 12 bases sitting between them. This CDR3 has 14 amino acids. Per the germline V gene, CDR1 is SGDLS and CDR2 is YYNGEE.

The genes are TRBV28 and TRBJ1-5; TRBD1 aligns across 8 bases. Germline V lookup: CDR1 MDHEN, CDR2 SYDVKM. V lost 3 bases, J lost 10 bases, and 14 bases stayed unmatched. The CDR3 consists of 16 residues. The CDR3 loop is CASSFLQTGALEPQHF. The CDR3 nucleotides read TGTGCCAGCAGTTTCCTGCAGACAGGGGCCCTGGAACCCCAGCATTTT.

CDR3 DNA: TGCGCCAGCAGCTTGCGGGCGGGGGGGAACGATGAGCAGTTCTTC. Translation gives CASSLRAGGNDEQFF. The chain recombines TRBV5-1 with TRBJ2-1; TRBD2 matches at 9 bases. Germline assignment: CDR1 SGHRS and CDR2 YFSETQ. The CDR3 has 15 amino acids. The trim removed 1 base at V and 8 bases at J, leaving 7 bases unmatched. Full variable domain (missing parts from reference TRBV5-1 and TRBJ2-1): KAGVTQTPRYLIKTRGQQVTLSCSPISGHRSVSWYQQTPGQGLQFLFEYFSETQRNKGNFPGRFSGRQFSNSRSEMNVSTLELGDSALYLCASSLRAGGNDEQFFGPGTRLTVL.

The rearrangement uses TRBV10-3 and TRBJ2-6, with TRBD1 as a possible D gene (6 bases). CDR3 length equals 16 residues. V shed 10 bases and J shed 0 bases, with 16 bases lying between them. Per germline, CDR1 ENHRY and CDR2 SYGVKD. The CDR3 protein is CATSDRRPSGANVLTF. CDR3 DNA: TGTGCCACCTCCGACAGGAGACCCTCTGGGGCCAACGTCCTGACTTTC.